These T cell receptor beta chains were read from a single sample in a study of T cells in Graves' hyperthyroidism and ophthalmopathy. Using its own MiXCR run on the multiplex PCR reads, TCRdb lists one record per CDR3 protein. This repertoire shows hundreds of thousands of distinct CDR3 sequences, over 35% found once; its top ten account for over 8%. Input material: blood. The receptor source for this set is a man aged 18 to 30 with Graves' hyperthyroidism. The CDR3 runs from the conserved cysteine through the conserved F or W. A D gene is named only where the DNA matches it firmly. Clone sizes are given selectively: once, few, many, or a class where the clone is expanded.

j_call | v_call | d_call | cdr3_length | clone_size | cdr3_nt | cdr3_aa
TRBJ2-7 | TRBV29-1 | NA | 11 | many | TGCAGCGCGCGGACGGGATACGAGCAGTACTTC | CSARTGYEQYF
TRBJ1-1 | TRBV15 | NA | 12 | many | TGTGCCACCAGCAGAGATCGGTACCTCTCTTTCTTT | CATSRDRYLSFF
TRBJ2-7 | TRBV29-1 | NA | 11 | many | TGCAGCGTGGGGCTAGCAACCGAGCAGTACTTC | CSVGLATEQYF
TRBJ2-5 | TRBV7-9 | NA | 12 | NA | TGTGCCAGCAGCTGGGTGATGGAGACCCAGTACTTC | CASSWVMETQYF
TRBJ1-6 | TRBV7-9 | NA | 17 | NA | TGCGCCAGCAGCTTAGTCCCCCCCGACAGAAATAATTCACCCCTCCACTTT | CASSLVPPDRNNSPLHF
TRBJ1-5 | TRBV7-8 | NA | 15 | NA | TGTGCCAGCAGCGCCGGCCTCCCGATCAATCAGCCCCAGCATTTT | CASSAGLPINQPQHF
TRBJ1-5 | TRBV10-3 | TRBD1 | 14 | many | TGTGCCACCGAGTTTGGGACAGGGGAACAGCCCCAGCATTTT | CATEFGTGEQPQHF
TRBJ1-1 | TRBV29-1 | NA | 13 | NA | TGCAGCGTAGATGAGGGGCGGAACACTGAAGCTTTCTTT | CSVDEGRNTEAFF
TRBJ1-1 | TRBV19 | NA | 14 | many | TGTGCCAGTAGCCTACAGGGAGGAGTCGCTGAAGCTTTCTTT | CASSLQGGVAEAFF
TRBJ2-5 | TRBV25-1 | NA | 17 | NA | TGTGCCAGCAGCCCAAGGGAACCGGGAAGGGGTGGGGAGACCCAGTACTTC | CASSPREPGRGGETQYF
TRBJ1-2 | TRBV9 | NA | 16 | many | TGTGCCAGCAGCGTAGAGAGGACAGTGAACAACTATGGCTACACCTTC | CASSVERTVNNYGYTF
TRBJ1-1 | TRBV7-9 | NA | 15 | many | TGTGCCAGCAGCTTGATAACACAGATGAACACTGAAGCTTTCTTT | CASSLITQMNTEAFF
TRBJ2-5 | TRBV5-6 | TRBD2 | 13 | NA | TGTGCCAGCAGCCGACTAGCAAAGGAGACCCAGTACTTC | CASSRLAKETQYF
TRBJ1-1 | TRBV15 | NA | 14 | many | TGTGCCACCAGCAGAGATGTAGGGGGCACTGAAGCTTTCTTT | CATSRDVGGTEAFF
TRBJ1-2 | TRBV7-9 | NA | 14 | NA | TGTGCCAGCAGCTTAGGAGTAACACTCTATGGCTACACCTTC | CASSLGVTLYGYTF
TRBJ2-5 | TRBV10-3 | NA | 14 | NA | TGTGCCATCAGTGAGTCGTGGGATTGGGAGACCCAGTACTTC | CAISESWDWETQYF
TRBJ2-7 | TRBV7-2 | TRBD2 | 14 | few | TGTGCCAGCAGCTCCGGACTAGCGGGGATTAAGCAGTACTTC | CASSSGLAGIKQYF
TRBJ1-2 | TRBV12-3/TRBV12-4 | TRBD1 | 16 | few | TGTGCCAGCAGCAAAACCGGACAGGGAGATAACTATGGCTACACCTTC | CASSKTGQGDNYGYTF
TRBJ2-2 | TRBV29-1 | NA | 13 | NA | TGCAGCGTTGAGGGGATCGACACCGGGGAGCTGTTTTTT | CSVEGIDTGELFF
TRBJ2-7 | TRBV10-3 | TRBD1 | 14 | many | TGTGCCATCAGTGGAGATCGACAGGGCAACGAGCAGTACTTC | CAISGDRQGNEQYF
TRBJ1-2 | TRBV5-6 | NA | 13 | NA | TGTGCCAGCACCCTAGGAGGGTGGAGCGGCTACACCTTC | CASTLGGWSGYTF
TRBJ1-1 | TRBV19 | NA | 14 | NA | TGTGCCAGTACCCAACGGGGGGGTAACACTGAAGCTTTCTTT | CASTQRGGNTEAFF
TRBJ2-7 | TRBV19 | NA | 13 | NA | TGTACCAAACAAGGCAGGGGGGACTACGAGCAGTACTTC | CTKQGRGDYEQYF
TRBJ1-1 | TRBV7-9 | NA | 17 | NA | TGTGCCAGCAGCTTAGCGGGGTGGGCCACAGGGAACACTGAAGCTTTCTTT | CASSLAGWATGNTEAFF
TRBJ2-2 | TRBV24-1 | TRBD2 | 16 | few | TGTGCCACCAGTGAGTCAAGACTAGCAGACACCGGGGAGCTGTTTTTT | CATSESRLADTGELFF
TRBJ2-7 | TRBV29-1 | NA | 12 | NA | TGCAGATCGTCTTACGGAGTCCTCGAGCAGTACTTC | CRSSYGVLEQYF
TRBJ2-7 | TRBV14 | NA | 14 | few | TGTGCCAGCAGCCAAGGTTTGGGGTCCCACGAGCAGTACTTC | CASSQGLGSHEQYF
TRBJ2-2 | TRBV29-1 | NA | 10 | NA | TGCAGCGTCGGGTTGGGGGAGCTGTTTTTT | CSVGLGELFF
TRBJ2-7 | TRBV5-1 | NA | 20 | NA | TGTGCCAGCAGCTTATCGACAGGTAGTACCGGGAGGATGAGCTCCTACGAGCAGTACTTC | CASSLSTGSTGRMSSYEQYF
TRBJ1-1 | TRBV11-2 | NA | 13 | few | TGTGCCAGCAGCTTTGGGCCCCCTCTTGAAGCTTTCTTT | CASSFGPPLEAFF
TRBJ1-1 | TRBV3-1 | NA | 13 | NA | TGTGCCAGCAGCCCAAGACGAGGGAATGAAGCTTTCTTT | CASSPRRGNEAFF
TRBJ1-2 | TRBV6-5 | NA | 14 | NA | TGTGCCAGCAGTTGGCTTGGGGGAGGTTATGGCTACACCTTC | CASSWLGGGYGYTF
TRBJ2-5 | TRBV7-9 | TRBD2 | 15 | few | TGTGCCAGCAGCTCCCTAGCGGGGGATCAAGAGACCCAGTACTTC | CASSSLAGDQETQYF
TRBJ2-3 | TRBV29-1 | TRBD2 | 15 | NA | TGCAGCGTAGAGGGACTAGCGGGGCTCACAGATACGCAGTATTTT | CSVEGLAGLTDTQYF
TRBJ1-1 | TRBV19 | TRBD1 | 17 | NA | TGTGCCAGTAGTATAGGCAGTGATTACAGGGGCGGCACTGAAGCTTTCTTT | CASSIGSDYRGGTEAFF
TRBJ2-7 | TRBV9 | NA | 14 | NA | TGTGCCAGCAGCGTAGGTGGGAGTTCCGGCGAGCAGTACTTC | CASSVGGSSGEQYF
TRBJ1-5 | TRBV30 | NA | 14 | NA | TGTGCCTGGAGTCCCCTAGGGAAGGACCAGCCCCAGCATTTT | CAWSPLGKDQPQHF
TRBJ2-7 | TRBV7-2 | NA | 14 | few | TGTGCCAGCAGCTGGAGTGGTCCATCCTACGAGCAGTACTTC | CASSWSGPSYEQYF
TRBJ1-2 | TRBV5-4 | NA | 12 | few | TGTGCCAGCAGCTCTGCCTCCATGGGTGAAACCTTC | CASSSASMGETF
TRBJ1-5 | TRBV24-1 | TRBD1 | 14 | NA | TGTGCCACCAGTGGGGGACAGGGAAATCAGCCCCAGCATTTT | CATSGGQGNQPQHF
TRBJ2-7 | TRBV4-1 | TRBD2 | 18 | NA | TGCGCCAGCAGCCCCGAGTATCTAGCGGGGGGCACCTCCTACGAGCAGTACTTC | CASSPEYLAGGTSYEQYF
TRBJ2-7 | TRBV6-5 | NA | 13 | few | TGTGCCAGCAGCCCCGGGGGCGTCCACGAGCAGTACTTC | CASSPGGVHEQYF
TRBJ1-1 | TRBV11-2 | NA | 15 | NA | TGTGCCAGCAGCCCTAATCTATCCGGGGCTACTGAAGCTTTCTTT | CASSPNLSGATEAFF
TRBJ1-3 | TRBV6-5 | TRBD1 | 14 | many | TGTGCCAGCAGCCCAGGGGGTACTGGAAACACCATATATTTT | CASSPGGTGNTIYF
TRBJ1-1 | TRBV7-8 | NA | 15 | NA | TGTGCCAGCAGCTTGGGGGCGGGGGGGAGCACTGAAGCTTTCTTT | CASSLGAGGSTEAFF
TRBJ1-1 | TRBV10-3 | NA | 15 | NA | TGTGCCAGCAGTACCCGGACAGACTGGTACACTGAAGCTTTCTTT | CASSTRTDWYTEAFF
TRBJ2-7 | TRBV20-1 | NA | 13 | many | TGCAGTGCACAGGACCTACGAGTCTACGAGCAGTACTTC | CSAQDLRVYEQYF
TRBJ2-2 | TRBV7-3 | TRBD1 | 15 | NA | TGTGCCAGCAGTATCGGACAGGGAAGCACCGGGGAGCTGTTTTTT | CASSIGQGSTGELFF
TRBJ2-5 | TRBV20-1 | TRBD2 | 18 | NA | TGCAGTGCTAGAGGATCGGGGGGTGGCGGGGGGGCCAAGGAGACCCAGTACTTC | CSARGSGGGGGAKETQYF
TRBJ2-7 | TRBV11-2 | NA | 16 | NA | TGTGCCAGCAGCTTAGATCTCGAGGGGAGCGGAGACGAGCAGTACTTC | CASSLDLEGSGDEQYF
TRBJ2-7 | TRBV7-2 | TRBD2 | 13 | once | TGCGCCAGCAGCCCCGGGAGGACTTCCGAGCAGTACTTC | CASSPGRTSEQYF
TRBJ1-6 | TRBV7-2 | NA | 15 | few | TGTGCCAGCAGCTTTTGGGCAGGGCCTAATTCACCCCTCCACTTT | CASSFWAGPNSPLHF
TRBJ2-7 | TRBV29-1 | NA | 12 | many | TGCAGCGCGCTCCGAGGATCCTACGAGCAGTACTTC | CSALRGSYEQYF
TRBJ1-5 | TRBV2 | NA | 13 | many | TGTGCCAGCAGAGGGGACGGGAATCAGCCCCAGCATTTT | CASRGDGNQPQHF
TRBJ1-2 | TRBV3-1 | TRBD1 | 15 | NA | TGTGCCAGCAGTCCCGGGAACCGGGACAGGACAGGCTACACCTTC | CASSPGNRDRTGYTF